This TCR beta chain appears in the sequencing data of a study of cytomegalovirus exposure and HLA in healthy donors. The study, taken as a whole, reports: Listed as cytomegalovirus-associated were over 150 TCR beta chains. In vitro, three CMV-associated chains proved specific for CMV antigens.

Using immunoSEQ multiplex PCR, the repertoire was profiled, and TCRdb retains in-frame clones only, with some absent. The sample has 90,000 or so clones, 85% seen once; the top ten hold approximately 22%. Comments on this clone: Its specificity is not known.

This CDR3 is 15 amino acids long. Trimming at V came to 8 bases and at J to 3 bases, leaving 11 bases not matched to a gene. The V gene's germline CDR1 is MNHEY and CDR2 SVGAGI. Sequenced input: PBMCs. The receptor's source is a young man in good health and CMV-seropositive. The genes are TRBV6-5 and TRBJ2-3; 7 bases agree with TRBD2. The CDR3 nucleotides are TGTGCCAGCGACCGCATCGGGAGGATGACAGATACGCAGTATTTT. It yields the protein CASDRIGRMTDTQYF.